The present TCR beta chain was sequenced within a study of control samples from healthy donors and cancer patients. The CDR3 runs 15 residues. Germline V gives CDR1 SEHNR, CDR2 FQNEAQ (reference sequence). V lost 7 bases, J lost 3 bases, and 5 bases stayed unmatched. Profiled with immunoSEQ multiplex PCR; TCRdb holds only in-frame clones, not every one. The profile shows about 160,000 clones, roughly 94% of them singletons. This chain uses TRBV7-9 with TRBJ2-3, with TRBD2 identical over 12 bases. The sequenced sample was PBMCs. This sequence originates from a man aged 60 to 75 with colorectal cancer. CDR3 DNA: TGTGCCAGCACCCCTAGCGGGGGGGGAACAGATACGCAGTATTTT. This encodes CASTPSGGGTDTQYF.